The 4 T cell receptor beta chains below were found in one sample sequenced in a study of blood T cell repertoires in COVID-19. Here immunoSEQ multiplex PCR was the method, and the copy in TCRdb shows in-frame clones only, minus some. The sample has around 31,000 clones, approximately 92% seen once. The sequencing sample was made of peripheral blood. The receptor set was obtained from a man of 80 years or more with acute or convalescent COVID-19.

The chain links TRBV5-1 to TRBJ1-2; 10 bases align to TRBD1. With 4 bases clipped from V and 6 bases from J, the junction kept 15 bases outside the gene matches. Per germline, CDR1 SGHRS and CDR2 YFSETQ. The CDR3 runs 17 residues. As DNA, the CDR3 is TGCGCCAGCAGCGGACCGGGACAGGGGAGGAATGGAGATGGCTACACCTTC. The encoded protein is CASSGPGQGRNGDGYTF.

The CDR3 DNA follows: TGTGCCAGCTCACCAGAACAGGTCATCACCGGGGAGCTGTTTTTT. Translating gives CASSPEQVITGELFF. The V call is TRBV18, the J call TRBJ2-2; possibly TRBD1 for D (5 bases). CDR3 length equals 15 residues. Between the trimmed V and J ends, which lost 2 bases and 4 bases, there was a span of 11 bases. Germline values: CDR1 KGHSH, CDR2 LQKENI.

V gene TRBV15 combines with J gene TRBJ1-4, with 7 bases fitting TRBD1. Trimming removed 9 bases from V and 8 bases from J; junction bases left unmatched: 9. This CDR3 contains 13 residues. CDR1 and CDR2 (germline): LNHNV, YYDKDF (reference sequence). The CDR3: CATGQVPKEKLFF. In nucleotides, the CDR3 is TGTGCCACTGGACAGGTGCCAAAAGAAAAACTGTTTTTT.

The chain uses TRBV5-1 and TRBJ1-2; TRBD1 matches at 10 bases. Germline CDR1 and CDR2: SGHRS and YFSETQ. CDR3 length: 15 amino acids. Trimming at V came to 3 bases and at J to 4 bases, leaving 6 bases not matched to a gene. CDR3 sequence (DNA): TGCGCCAGCAGCTCCGGGACAGGGGAGGTCTATGGCTACACCTTC. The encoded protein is CASSSGTGEVYGYTF.